Shown below are 12 T cell receptor beta chains from a single sample sequenced in a study of regulatory T cells in long-lasting Graves disease. Time point given: persistent/refractory GD, antithyroid drugs over 5 years with positive TRAb. RNA isolated from PBMCs was used to make the TCR library. With iRepertoire HTBI primers and Arm-PCR of CDR3 regions, TCR beta libraries were built. TCRdb analysed the multiplex PCR reads with MiXCR anew, one entry per CDR3 protein. This table holds some 340,000 distinct CDR3 sequences, roughly 25% found once. The source material was peripheral blood mononuclear cells (PBMCs), sampled when the disease was refractory, from a patient treated with antithyroid drugs. These receptors were collected from a middle-aged woman with Graves disease.

This clonotype was found many times. The gene calls are TRBV5-1 and TRBJ1-1, with no clear D. Germline CDR1 is SGHRS and CDR2 is YFSETQ. The V end lost 0 bases, the J end lost 2 bases, and 14 bases lay between the germline ends. The CDR3 loop spans 16 amino acids. CDR3 coding DNA: TGCGCCAGCAGCTTGGTAGGATGGGAGTACAACACTGAAGCTTTCTTT. Translating it yields CASSLVGWEYNTEAFF. The full variable domain, its missing parts supplied by reference TRBV5-1 and TRBJ1-1, is KAGVTQTPRYLIKTRGQQVTLSCSPISGHRSVSWYQQTPGQGLQFLFEYFSETQRNKGNFPGRFSGRQFSNSRSEMNVSTLELGDSALYLCASSLVGWEYNTEAFFGQGTRLTVV.

This clonotype was observed many times. This chain uses TRBV20-1 with TRBJ2-3; no clear D gene. Trimming removed 1 base from V and 0 bases from J, with 8 bases in between. There are 14 residues in the CDR3. CDR1 DFQATT and CDR2 SNEGSKA come from the germline V gene (reference sequence). Here the CDR3 reads CSARVAVSTDTQYF. The CDR3 region has the DNA TGCAGTGCTAGAGTTGCGGTTAGCACAGATACGCAGTATTTT.

At least ten counts were recorded for this clonotype. This rearrangement joins TRBV7-8 to TRBJ2-7; D remains ambiguous. This CDR3 region has 12 residues. Germline V CDR1 and CDR2: SGHVS, FQNEAQ. Trimming took 8 bases from V and 5 from J, leaving 13 bases between them. The CDR3 DNA sequence: TGTGCCAGCCGCTCTGGCGGAAACGAGCAGTACTTC. It encodes CASRSGGNEQYF.

This clonotype was counted only a few times. The chain links TRBV29-1 to TRBJ2-7; TRBD1 matches at 9 bases. The CDR3 sequence is 15 residues long. The V gene end was trimmed by 3 bases and the J gene end by 2 bases; junction bases not matched to a gene: 8. In germline, CDR1 is SQVTM, CDR2 ANQGSEA. The CDR3 DNA follows: TGCAGCGTTGAGGAACCGGGACAGGGCACCTACGAGCAGTACTTC. This gives the protein CSVEEPGQGTYEQYF.

This clonotype was observed at least ten times. This chain connects TRBV12-5 to TRBJ2-2; D is uncertain. The germline CDR1 and CDR2 sequences are LGHNT and FRNRAP. V shed 8 bases and J shed 4 bases, with 17 bases lying between them. The CDR3 spans 15 residues. Written as DNA, the CDR3 is TGTGCTAGTTTTGGGTCTCGCGACGGCACCGGGGAGCTGTTTTTT. This gives the protein CASFGSRDGTGELFF. The full variable domain, rest sourced from reference TRBV12-5 and TRBJ2-2, is DARVTQTPRHKVTEMGQEVTMRCQPILGHNTVFWYRQTMMQGLELLAYFRNRAPLDDSGMPKDRFSAEMPDATLATLKIQPSEPRDSAVYFCASFGSRDGTGELFFGEGSRLTVL.

The rearrangement joins TRBV18 to TRBJ1-2; no definite D call. Germline CDR1 KGHSH, CDR2 LQKENI. There are 14 residues in the CDR3. Deletions cut 3 bases from V and 0 bases from J, with 8 bases between. The CDR3 DNA sequence: TGTGCCAGCTCACCGACGGGAGCTAACTATGGCTACACCTTC. The encoded protein is CASSPTGANYGYTF.

The chain couples TRBV10-3 to TRBJ1-4; unclear D gene. CDR3 length: 14 amino acids. With 2 bases removed from V and 2 bases from J, the gap between germline ends came to 6 bases. The germline CDR1 and CDR2 sequences are ENHRY and SYGVKD. The CDR3 region has the DNA TGTGCCATCAGTGAGGGGGTCACTAATGAAAAACTGTTTTTT. It translates to CAISEGVTNEKLFF.

This clonotype was recorded a few times. The chain joins TRBV20-1 to TRBJ2-5; D is ambiguous. Germline CDR1 DFQATT, CDR2 SNEGSKA (reference sequence). V gave up 1 base and J gave up 1 base, with 7 bases separating them. The CDR3 runs 13 residues. CDR3 coding DNA: TGCAGTGCTAGAGTACATAGCCAAGAGACCCAGTACTTC. Translated, it gives CSARVHSQETQYF.

This clonotype was seen many times. This rearrangement joins TRBV20-1 to TRBJ2-5; no definite D call. The CDR3 runs 14 residues. With 3 bases removed from V and 2 bases from J, the gap between germline ends came to 13 bases. From germline, CDR1 is DFQATT and CDR2 SNEGSKA (reference sequence). The DNA for the CDR3 is TGCAGTGCTAGGCTTACTCTGCAGCAAGAGACCCAGTACTTC. The encoded protein is CSARLTLQQETQYF.

This clonotype has more than one count but fewer than ten. The J gene is TRBJ2-7, the V gene TRBV9; D perhaps matches TRBD2 (6 bases). The CDR3 has 14 amino acids. Trimming stripped 3 bases from V and 3 bases from J, with 13 bases between. From germline, CDR1 is SGDLS and CDR2 YYNGEE. The CDR3 is CASSASAGHYEQYF. Here the CDR3 DNA reads TGTGCCAGCAGCGCATCAGCGGGTCACTACGAGCAGTACTTC.

This clonotype was counted only a few times. The CDR3 DNA reads TGTGCCAGCAGTTATCTCTTACTTAGCAATCAGCCCCAGCATTTT. This gives the protein CASSYLLLSNQPQHF. The chain links TRBV6-2 or TRBV6-3 to TRBJ1-5; D unclear. Trimming took 3 bases from V and 0 from J, leaving 9 bases between them. The CDR3 is 15 amino acids. Germline CDR1 is MNHEY and CDR2 is SVGEGT.

This clonotype was seen a few times. V gene TRBV27 combines with J gene TRBJ2-2, with D possibly matching TRBD1 (6 bases). The germline V gene encodes CDR1 MNHEY and CDR2 SMNVEV (reference sequence). CDR3 length: 16 amino acids. V dropped 5 bases and J dropped 0 bases, with 13 bases sitting between them. CDR3 region: CASSPQGSANTGELFF. DNA of the CDR3: TGTGCCAGCAGTCCCCAGGGGTCTGCGAACACCGGGGAGCTGTTTTTT.